This entry lists 21 T cell receptor beta chains sequenced from one sample in a study of blood T cells in healthy people across ages. Combining a sample-barcoded 5' primer with a J-beta primer mix, a second PCR ran for 7 to 11 cycles. TCRdb used MiXCR to reprocess the 5' RACE reads, holding one entry per CDR3 protein. The data show 700,000 to 900,000 distinct CDR3 sequences, 53% seen once. Sequenced input: blood. All receptors derive from a man of 80 years or more in good health.

This clonotype was seen more than once but under ten times. The V call is TRBV28, the J call TRBJ2-7, with TRBD2 matching over 11 bases. V shed 10 bases and J 2 bases; nucleotides not matched to a gene: 16. There are 17 residues in the CDR3. CDR1 and CDR2 (germline): MDHEN, SYDVKM. CDR3 sequence reads: CATGPGLAVPVPYEQYF. The CDR3 DNA reads as TGTGCCACCGGGCCGGGACTAGCGGTACCCGTTCCCTACGAGCAGTACTTC.

The V gene is TRBV29-1, the J gene TRBJ2-5; weak D call: TRBD1 (5 bases). In germline, CDR1 is SQVTM, CDR2 ANQGSEA. This CDR3 is built from 11 residues. V was shortened by 8 bases and J by 5 bases, with 12 bases between the two germline ends. CDR3 in DNA: TGCAGCACCCGACAGATGGAGACCCAGTACTTC. Protein product: CSTRQMETQYF.

This clonotype was found a few times. This chain links TRBV20-1 with TRBJ2-7, with 8 bases identical to TRBD1. This CDR3 contains 15 residues. Trimming cost V 3 bases and J 1 base; bases outside gene matches: 8. CDR1 and CDR2 (germline): DFQATT, SNEGSKA (reference sequence). CDR3 bases: TGCAGTGCTAGTGACCGACAGGGGCGATCCTACGAGCAGTACTTC. This translates into CSASDRQGRSYEQYF.

In this sample, this clonotype turned up many times. V is TRBV15 and J is TRBJ2-1; D assignment may be TRBD1 or TRBD2 (6 bases each). Germline V gives CDR1 LNHNV, CDR2 YYDKDF (reference sequence). CDR3 length equals 18 residues. With 5 bases removed from V and 0 bases from J, the gap between germline ends came to 20 bases. CDR3 in DNA: TGTGCCACCAGCCCCGGTGGAGGGGGACGTAGCTCCTACAATGAGCAGTTCTTC. Its translation is CATSPGGGGRSSYNEQFF.

This clonotype was observed a handful of times. The chain is built from TRBV29-1 and TRBJ2-5; 8 bases agree with TRBD2. J gave up 3 bases and V 8 bases, and 5 bases lay outside the gene matches. Germline values: CDR1 SQVTM, CDR2 ANQGSEA. This CDR3 spans 12 amino acids. The CDR3 DNA sequence: TGCAGCACCAATAGCGGGGAAGAGACCCAGTACTTC. Protein: CSTNSGEETQYF.

V is TRBV29-1 and J is TRBJ2-1; TRBD2 matches at 11 bases. Losses at the gene ends were 7 bases for V and 7 bases for J; bases not matched to a gene: 9. Germline V gene lookup returns CDR1 SQVTM and CDR2 ANQGSEA. This CDR3 spans 14 amino acids. Here the CDR3 reads CSAILAGVDNEQFF. The DNA of the CDR3 is TGCAGCGCGATACTAGCGGGAGTTGATAATGAGCAGTTCTTC.

The chain is built from TRBV29-1 and TRBJ1-4, with D possibly matching TRBD1 (5 bases). Trimming removed 6 bases from V and 0 bases from J, with 14 bases in between. Germline values: CDR1 SQVTM, CDR2 ANQGSEA. The CDR3 covers 15 residues. For the CDR3, the DNA is TGCAGCGTCCAAGACGGGGCTGCAACTAATGAAAAACTGTTTTTT. Its translation is CSVQDGAATNEKLFF.

The V call is TRBV12-3 or TRBV12-4, the J call TRBJ2-7; 8 bases agree with TRBD2. CDR3 size: 12 residues. J gave up 11 bases and V 5 bases, and 8 bases lay outside the gene matches. In DNA form, the CDR3 reads TGTGCCAGCAGTGTGTCTAGCGGGCGCAAGTACTTC. Translating gives CASSVSSGRKYF.

The chain is built from TRBV12-3 or TRBV12-4 and TRBJ1-2; D unresolved. The length of the CDR3 is 12 residues. Between the trimmed V and J ends, which lost 1 base and 4 bases, there was a span of 4 bases. CDR3 nucleotides: TGTGCCAGCAGTTTAGGACCCTATGGCTACACCTTC. As protein: CASSLGPYGYTF.

The CDR3 protein is CASSNLKGLSANYGYTF. In DNA, the CDR3 is TGTGCCAGCAGCAACCTAAAGGGGTTAAGCGCTAACTATGGCTACACCTTC. The V and J genes are TRBV21-1 and TRBJ1-2; TRBD1 is taken as the D call from the table, unchecked against the DNA. TRBV21-1 is a pseudogene segment. The CDR3 is 17 residues long.

The chain joins TRBV27 to TRBJ1-2; the D is unclear. CDR1 is MNHEY and CDR2 is SMNVEV in the germline V gene (reference sequence). V lost 6 bases to trimming and J lost 0 bases, with 14 bases between them. CDR3 size: 15 residues. CDR3: CASRSRLETNYGYTF. In DNA form, the CDR3 reads TGTGCCAGCAGGAGCAGACTAGAAACTAACTATGGCTACACCTTC.

V usage is TRBV29-1 and J usage is TRBJ2-3; D not resolved. V was clipped by 1 base and J by 1 base, with 9 bases between them. The CDR3 covers 14 residues. Germline V CDR1 and CDR2: SQVTM, ANQGSEA. In DNA, the CDR3 is TGCAGCGTTGAAGGTCCCGGACGCACAGATACGCAGTATTTT. Its translation is CSVEGPGRTDTQYF.

There are a few counts of this clonotype. J is TRBJ2-7 and V is TRBV12-3 or TRBV12-4; tentative D call: TRBD1 (5 bases). The CDR3 covers 15 residues. V lost 8 bases, J lost 5 bases, and 22 bases lay in between. CDR3 coding DNA: TGTGCCAGCCCCGTAAGGGCAGGGATTGGCCACGAGCAGTACTTC. Amino acid sequence: CASPVRAGIGHEQYF.

The genes are TRBV20-1 and TRBJ2-1; weak D call: TRBD1 (7 bases). The CDR3 has 16 amino acids. Germline assignment: CDR1 DFQATT and CDR2 SNEGSKA (reference sequence). The V gene lost 5 bases and the J gene lost 6 bases, with 23 bases spanning the gap. As DNA, the CDR3 is TGCAGTGCTCGCCGTCTCAGGGGGGACGGGGCCAATGAGCAGTTCTTC. This gives the protein CSARRLRGDGANEQFF.

In its sample, this clonotype was seen a few times. This chain uses TRBV29-1 with TRBJ2-7; D possibly corresponds to TRBD1 (5 bases). The CDR3 is 18 residues long. Germline V CDR1 and CDR2: SQVTM, ANQGSEA. The germline V and J ends were trimmed by 6 bases and 0 bases, with 27 bases remaining between them. CDR3 DNA sequence: TGCAGCGTCGCCCAAGGAAGGGTGACAGCGTTCAGCTCCTACGAGCAGTACTTC. Translating gives CSVAQGRVTAFSSYEQYF.

The chain is built from TRBV12-3 or TRBV12-4 and TRBJ1-3; 8 bases are shared with TRBD1. The J segment lost 2 bases and the V segment lost 4 bases, leaving 7 bases of the junction unmatched. The CDR3 is 16 residues long. The CDR3 coding sequence is TGTGCCAGCAGTTCCTTCGTGACAGGGGCTGGAAACACCATATATTTT. It specifies CASSSFVTGAGNTIYF.

V usage is TRBV7-2 and J usage is TRBJ2-5; perhaps TRBD1 as D (6 bases). Germline V gives CDR1 SGHTA, CDR2 FQGNSA. The CDR3 sequence is 14 residues long. With 6 bases removed from V and 11 bases from J, the gap between germline ends came to 22 bases. CDR3 in amino acids: CASSFRTAYNEQYF. The CDR3 DNA reads as TGTGCCAGCAGTTTTAGGACAGCCTACAATGAGCAGTACTTC. Combining the CDR3 with reference TRBV7-2 and TRBJ2-5 gives the whole variable domain GAGVSQSPSNKVTEKGKDVELRCDPISGHTALYWYRQSLGQGLEFLIYFQGNSAPDKSGLPSDRFSAERTGGSVSTLTIQRTQQEDSAVYLCASSFRTAYNEQYFGPGTRLLVL.

This chain links TRBV24-1 with TRBJ1-2; D unclear. CDR1 is KGHDR and CDR2 is SFDVKD in the germline V gene. The V end lost 3 bases, the J end lost 5 bases, and 3 bases lay between the germline ends. The CDR3 covers 11 residues. The CDR3 bases are TGTGCCACCAGTGATAGGTATGGCTACACCTTC. It specifies CATSDRYGYTF.

The J gene is TRBJ2-1, the V gene TRBV24-1; 7 nucleotides align to TRBD2. Losses at the gene ends were 9 bases for V and 6 bases for J; bases not matched to a gene: 7. Looked up from germline, CDR1 is KGHDR and CDR2 is SFDVKD. This CDR3 is built from 13 residues. The CDR3 coding sequence is TGTGCCACCTCGGTGGGCGGGAGCAATGAGCAGTTCTTC. It codes for CATSVGGSNEQFF.

V usage is TRBV20-1 and J usage is TRBJ2-2, with 13 positions matching TRBD2. This CDR3 has 15 residues. Germline V gene lookup returns CDR1 DFQATT and CDR2 SNEGSKA (reference sequence). J lost 9 bases, V lost 1 base, and 5 bases had no gene match. CDR3 sequence reads: CSARGGLAGSRELFF. CDR3 in DNA: TGCAGTGCTAGAGGGGGACTAGCGGGATCCAGGGAGCTGTTTTTT.

The chain employs TRBV12-3 or TRBV12-4 and TRBJ1-5, with D uncertain. The CDR3 is 15 amino acids. Trimming removed 3 bases at V and 3 bases at J, with 12 bases between. Written as DNA, the CDR3 is TGTGCCAGCAGTTTCGGGAGAGTCTTCAATCAGCCCCAGCATTTT. Its translation is CASSFGRVFNQPQHF.